This TCR beta chain comes out of a study of blood T cell repertoires in COVID-19. Trimming pared 3 bases from V and 6 bases from J, leaving 15 bases between. Germline CDR1 is SGHDT and CDR2 is YYEEEE. This CDR3 spans 15 amino acids. In terms of age and location, participants ranged from roughly 18 to 95 years and lived in approximately 24 US areas. Clinical histories supplied by participants themselves formed the basis of cohort assignment. Resolution of symptoms, clearance, or two negative PCRs was present in recovered Cohort 3 donors. This clone was observed a few times. In the authors' workflow: Estimated nucleated cell counts came from reference gene primer amplification. The table came from immunoSEQ multiplex PCR; TCRdb's copy has only in-frame clones and leaves some out. V and J calls plus clone size are reproduced from that table; the DNA served to infer D and trimming. This table has fewer than 500,000 clones, about 90% appearing once.

Sequencing used PBMCs or T cells enriched from blood (not recorded which). This chain uses TRBV5-6 with TRBJ2-2, with D maybe TRBD1 (5 bases). This TCR was sampled from a man aged 30-40 years who had recovered from COVID-19. The CDR3 DNA reads TGTGCCAGCAGCTGGGCAGGGATCCAATCCGGGGAGCTGTTTTTT. Translating gives CASSWAGIQSGELFF.